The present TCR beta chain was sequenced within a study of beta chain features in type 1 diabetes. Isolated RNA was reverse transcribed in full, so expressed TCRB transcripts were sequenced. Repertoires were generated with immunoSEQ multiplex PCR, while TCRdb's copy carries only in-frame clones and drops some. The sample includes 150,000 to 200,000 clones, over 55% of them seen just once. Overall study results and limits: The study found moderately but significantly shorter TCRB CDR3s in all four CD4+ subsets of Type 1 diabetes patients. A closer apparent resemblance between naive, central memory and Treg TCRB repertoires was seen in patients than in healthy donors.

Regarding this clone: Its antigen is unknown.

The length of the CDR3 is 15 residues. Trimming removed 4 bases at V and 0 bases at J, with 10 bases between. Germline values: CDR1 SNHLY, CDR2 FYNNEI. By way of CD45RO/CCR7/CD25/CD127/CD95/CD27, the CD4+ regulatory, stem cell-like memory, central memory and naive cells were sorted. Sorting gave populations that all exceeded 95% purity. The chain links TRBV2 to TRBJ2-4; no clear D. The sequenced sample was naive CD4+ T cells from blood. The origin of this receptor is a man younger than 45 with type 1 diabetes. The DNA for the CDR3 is TGTGCCAGCAGTGTCGACCTCTTAGCCAAAAACATTCAGTACTTC. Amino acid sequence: CASSVDLLAKNIQYF.